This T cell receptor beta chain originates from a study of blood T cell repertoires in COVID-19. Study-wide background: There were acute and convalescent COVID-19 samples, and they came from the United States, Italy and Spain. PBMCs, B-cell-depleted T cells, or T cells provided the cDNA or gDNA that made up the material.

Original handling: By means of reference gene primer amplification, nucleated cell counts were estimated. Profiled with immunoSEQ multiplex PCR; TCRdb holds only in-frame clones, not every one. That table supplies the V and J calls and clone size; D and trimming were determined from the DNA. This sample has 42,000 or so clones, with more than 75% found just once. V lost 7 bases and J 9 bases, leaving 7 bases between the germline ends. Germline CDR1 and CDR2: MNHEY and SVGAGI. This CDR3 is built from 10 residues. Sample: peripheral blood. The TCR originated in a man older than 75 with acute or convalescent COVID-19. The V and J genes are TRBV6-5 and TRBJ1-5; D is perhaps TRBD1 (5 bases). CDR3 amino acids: CASTGGPQHF. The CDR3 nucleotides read TGTGCCAGCACCGGGGGGCCCCAGCATTTT.